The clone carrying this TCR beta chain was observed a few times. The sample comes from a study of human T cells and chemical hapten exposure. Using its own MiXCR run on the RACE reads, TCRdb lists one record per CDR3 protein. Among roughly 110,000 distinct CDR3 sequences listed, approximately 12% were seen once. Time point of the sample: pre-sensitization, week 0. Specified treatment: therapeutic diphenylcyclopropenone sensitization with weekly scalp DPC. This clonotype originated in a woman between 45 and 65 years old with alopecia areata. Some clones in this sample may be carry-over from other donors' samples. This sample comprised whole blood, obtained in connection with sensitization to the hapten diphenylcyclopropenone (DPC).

Here the CDR3 reads CSASLRGTEAFF. The CDR3 DNA reads TGCAGTGCTAGCCTACGAGGCACTGAAGCTTTCTTT. V and J are TRBV20-1 and TRBJ1-1; D not resolved. From germline, CDR1 is DFQATT and CDR2 SNEGSKA (reference sequence). The CDR3 spans 12 residues. Trimming removed 3 bases from V and 4 bases from J, with 9 bases in between.